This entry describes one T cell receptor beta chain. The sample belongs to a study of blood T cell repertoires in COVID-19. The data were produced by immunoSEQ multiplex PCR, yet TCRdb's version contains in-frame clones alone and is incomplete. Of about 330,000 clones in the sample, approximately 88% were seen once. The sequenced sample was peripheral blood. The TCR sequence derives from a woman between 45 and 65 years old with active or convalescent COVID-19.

CDR3 nucleotide sequence: TGTGCCAGCAGCTTAGGCGGGGGGGCAGATACGCAGTATTTT. The encoded protein is CASSLGGGADTQYF. This chain joins TRBV11-3 and TRBJ2-3, with TRBD2 matching over 9 bases. Germline CDR1 reads SGHNT; CDR2 reads YENEEA. Trimming at V came to 1 base and at J to 4 bases, leaving 0 bases not matched to a gene. The CDR3 length is 14 residues.